The clone carrying this T cell receptor (beta chain) showed up just a few times. The data originate from a study of identical twins. Via MiXCR, TCRdb re-called the 5' RACE reads, giving one row per CDR3 protein. The table includes 350,000 to 400,000 distinct CDR3 sequences, about 9% detected once. The CDR3 runs to 13 residues. V dropped 7 bases and J dropped 4 bases, with 12 bases sitting between them. This sequence originates from a woman in her forties or fifties in good health. The chain recombines TRBV12-3 or TRBV12-4 with TRBJ2-3; no reliable D call. Sequencing was carried out using naive T cells sorted from blood. CDR3 nucleotides: TGTGCCAGCAACAGTCTAGGTTCAGATACGCAGTATTTT. The encoded protein is CASNSLGSDTQYF.